What follows are 8 T cell receptor beta chains derived from one specimen sequenced in a study of PD-L1 blockade in urothelial cancer (dated by TCRdb to the late 2010s). The time point tag for this specimen amounts to: pretreatment peripheral blood. Receptor amplification or capture employed the immunoSEQ multiplex PCR assay. TCRdb carries this immuneACCESS record with in-frame sequences only. Its versions omit some clonotypes, under half of them owing to an unresolved V gene in the studies checked, with the rest unexplained. Present in this sample are 100,000 to 150,000 clones, roughly 80% of which were seen just once. Of the sample, about 2.9% falls within the top ten clones. The specimen comprised PBMCs, sampled around atezolizumab (anti-PD-L1) treatment. These receptors were taken from a man between 45 and 60 years old with urothelial cancer.

The gene calls are TRBV15 and TRBJ2-5, with D possibly matching TRBD1 (6 bases). The CDR3 covers 13 residues. Trimming cost V 0 bases and J 5 bases, with 7 bases left between them. Germline V gives CDR1 LNHNV, CDR2 YYDKDF (reference sequence). CDR3 residues: CATSRDTGETQYF. The CDR3 DNA is TGTGCCACCAGCAGAGATACAGGGGAGACCCAGTACTTC.

The chain employs TRBV5-1 and TRBJ2-7; 9 nucleotides align to TRBD2. Trimming cost V 5 bases and J 5 bases; bases outside gene matches: 11. CDR1 is SGHRS, CDR2 YFSETQ, per germline. The CDR3 is 15 residues long. This CDR3 reads CASRVAGGPRNEQYF. The CDR3 DNA sequence: TGCGCCAGCAGAGTGGCGGGAGGGCCGAGAAACGAGCAGTACTTC.

V gene TRBV28 combines with J gene TRBJ2-7, with D maybe TRBD2 (5 bases). This CDR3 contains 17 residues. The V and J ends lost 2 bases and 0 bases respectively, with 17 bases between them. Germline V gene sequence: CDR1 MDHEN, CDR2 SYDVKM. This CDR3 reads CASSLPPRAGSSYEQYF. The DNA of the CDR3 is TGTGCCAGCAGTTTACCCCCACGGGCGGGTTCCTCCTACGAGCAGTACTTC.

The chain has TRBV14 and TRBJ2-3; unclear D gene. Germline V gives CDR1 SGHDN, CDR2 FVKESK. The CDR3 spans 14 residues. V dropped 6 bases and J dropped 3 bases, with 13 bases sitting between them. The CDR3 DNA is TGTGCCAGCAGTCTCGCGCGCCGAACAGATACGCAGTATTTT. This encodes CASSLARRTDTQYF.

The chain couples TRBV10-3 to TRBJ2-2, with 11 bases aligning to TRBD1. CDR1 and CDR2 from the germline V gene are ENHRY and SYGVKD. The CDR3 extends over 14 amino acids. The V segment lost 7 bases and the J segment 5 bases; nucleotides outside the gene matches: 3. CDR3 DNA: TGTGCCATCACCAGGGACAGGGGGACCGGGGAGCTGTTTTTT. Protein: CAITRDRGTGELFF.

This clone was seen only a few times. The junction does not match germline at one end; this may be a read error. V is TRBV11-2 and J is TRBJ2-4; 11 bases match TRBD2. The length of the CDR3 is 11 residues. From germline, CDR1 is SGHAT and CDR2 FQNNGV. CDR3 sequence reads: CASSLSSGRTF. The DNA of the CDR3 is TGTGCCAGCAGCTTATCTAGCGGGAGGACCTTC.

This clone was detected only a few times. This rearrangement joins TRBV7-9 to TRBJ1-2; 7 positions match TRBD1. The CDR3 spans 13 residues. Per the germline V gene, CDR1 is SEHNR and CDR2 is FQNEAQ (reference sequence). V was clipped by 5 bases and J by 6 bases; unmatched bases: 6. CDR3 DNA sequence: TGTGCCAGCAGCCCACAGGGGACTGATGGCTACACCTTC. This codes for CASSPQGTDGYTF.

This chain joins TRBV2 and TRBJ2-3, with D maybe TRBD2 (6 bases). This CDR3 contains 15 residues. In germline, CDR1 is SNHLY, CDR2 FYNNEI. Trimming cost V 5 bases and J 2 bases, with 14 bases left between them. CDR3 loop: CASSYPPGLTDTQYF. The DNA for the CDR3 is TGTGCCAGCAGTTACCCGCCGGGACTCACAGATACGCAGTATTTT.